This TCR beta chain was found in a study of blood T cell repertoires in COVID-19. On the study more broadly: Collection of acute and convalescent COVID-19 samples took place in the United States, Italy and Spain. T cells, B-cell-depleted T cells, or PBMCs provided the cDNA or gDNA that served as material.

CDR1 and CDR2 from the germline V gene are LNHNV and YYDKDF (reference sequence). The CDR3 runs to 16 residues. The germline V and J ends were trimmed by 0 bases and 2 bases, with 14 bases remaining between them. Libraries were prepared by immunoSEQ multiplex PCR; TCRdb keeps only in-frame clonotypes and omits some of them. The sample comprises about 370,000 clones, around 87% of which are singletons, and roughly 1% rests with the top ten. Source material: PBMCs or T cells enriched from blood (not recorded which). The TCR comes from a man aged 18 to 29 who had recovered from COVID-19. The V and J genes are TRBV15 and TRBJ2-7; D uncertain. CDR3 sequence (DNA): TGTGCCACCAGCAGAGATCCCGGGTTATTTGCCTACGAGCAGTACTTC. It yields the protein CATSRDPGLFAYEQYF.